This T cell receptor beta chain was captured by sequencing in a study of blood T cell repertoires in COVID-19 (dated by TCRdb to the early 2020s). Background for the entire study: Samples covering the acute and convalescent phases of COVID-19 were provided by collaborators in the United States, Italy and Spain. The prospective study material was composed of cDNA or gDNA derived from T cells, B-cell-depleted T cells, or PBMCs. The dataset comprised deeply sampled blood TCRbeta repertoires from subjects exposed to, actively infected with, or recovered from COVID-19. The repertoires were released in a freely available public database meant as a resource for research on the immune response to SARS-CoV-2. Samples came from the ongoing ImmuneRACE study (first 160 participants) plus 1,254 subjects from 6 global collaborators. A de-identified subject ID, COVID-19 status, age in years and sex were almost always included in the sample metadata. Where HLA class I and class II types were available, the types were taken from metadata supplied by the sample provider, not from assay-based typing.

TCRbeta CDR3 regions were amplified from genomic DNA using the immunoSEQ Assay, a bias-controlled multiplex PCR. As for the original processing: Nucleated cell counts per sample were estimated from amplification of reference gene primers within the assay. To quantify the absolute abundance of each unique TCRbeta CDR3 rearrangement, sequence reads were collapsed and filtered. For each sample, productive Simpson clonality was calculated as the square root of Simpson's diversity index across productive rearrangements. In TCRdb, the immuneACCESS table is reduced to in-frame sequences with V and J assigned. These tables do not hold every clone; where another copy was compared, an unresolved V gene accounts for under half, and the others remain unexplained. V and J calls and clone size come straight from that table; D and trimming were deduced from the DNA. The table for this sample lists about 120,000 clones; more than 75% of them were counted only once. Around 4% of the sample comes from the top ten.

Broader findings and caveats from the paper: The amount of clinical and demographic metadata varied by source and participant and was provided uncurated.

The CDR3 numbers 12 residues from cysteine through phenylalanine. Only the CDR3 portion is preserved as DNA: 36 bases, with reading frame beginning at the first base. Germline trimming: 7 bases from V, 4 bases from J; junction bases outside gene matches: 6. In the germline V gene, CDR1 corresponds to SQVTM and CDR2 to ANQGSEA. As regards this clone: No antigen is known for it. Base quality data are lacking; no much larger clone is found one base away.

Collaborating institutions collected whole blood in K2EDTA tubes following their own protocols. Collaborator samples were shipped for TCRbeta analysis as frozen whole blood, isolated PBMCs, or DNA extracted from either sample type. Sequencing was carried out using peripheral blood. Recombination linked TRBV29-1 to TRBJ1-2; TRBD1 matches 7 bases in the middle. This receptor was identified in a man in his sixties with acute or convalescent COVID-19. The CDR3 protein: CSAWTGVYGYTF. The DNA is TGCAGCGCTTGGACAGGAGTCTATGGCTACACCTTC.